What follows describes a single T cell receptor beta chain. The CDR3 spans 14 residues. The junction had 7 bases not matched to a gene; V was cut back by 6 bases and J by 3 bases. Germline CDR1 and CDR2: MNHNS and SASEGT. PCR involved 60 Vbeta and 13 Jbeta primers. Here immunoSEQ multiplex PCR was the method, and the copy in TCRdb shows in-frame clones only, minus some. Among 74,000 or so clones, over 70% were seen once, and the ten largest hold less than 25%. This entry is derived from a study of cytomegalovirus exposure and HLA in healthy donors. Material: PBMCs. The chain uses TRBV6-1 and TRBJ2-7, with 8 nucleotides matching TRBD1. The TCR sequence derives from a woman in her forties in good health and CMV-seropositive. The CDR3 DNA reads TGTGCCAGCAGAACCCCCGGGACAGGCTACGAGCAGTACTTC. This translates into CASRTPGTGYEQYF.